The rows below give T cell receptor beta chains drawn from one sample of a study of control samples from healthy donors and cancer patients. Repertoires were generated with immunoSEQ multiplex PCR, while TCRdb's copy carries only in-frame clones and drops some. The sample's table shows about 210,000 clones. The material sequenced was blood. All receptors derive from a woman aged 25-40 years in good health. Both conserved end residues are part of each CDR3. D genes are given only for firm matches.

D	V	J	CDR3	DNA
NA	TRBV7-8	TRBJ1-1	CASSLDGTWGTEAFF	TGTGCCAGCAGCTTAGACGGGACCTGGGGCACTGAAGCTTTCTTT
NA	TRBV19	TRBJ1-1	CASSIGGGPEAFF	TGTGCCAGTAGTATAGGGGGGGGGCCGGAAGCTTTCTTT
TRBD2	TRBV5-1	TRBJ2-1	CASSPWGGILYNEQFF	TGCGCCAGCAGCCCCTGGGGGGGGATCCTTTACAATGAGCAGTTCTTC
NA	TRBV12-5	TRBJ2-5	CASVETQYF	TGTGCTAGTGTTGAGACCCAGTACTTC
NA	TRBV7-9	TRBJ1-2	CASRTAYYGYTF	TGTGCCAGCAGAACGGCATACTATGGCTACACCTTC
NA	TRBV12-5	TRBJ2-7	CASGLVRDEAKYF	TGTGCTAGTGGTTTGGTACGGGACGAGGCCAAGTACTTC
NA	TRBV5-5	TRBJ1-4	CASSSLGSATNEKLFF	TGTGCCAGCAGCTCCCTGGGATCTGCAACTAATGAAAAACTGTTTTTT
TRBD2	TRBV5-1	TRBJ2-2	CASSPFGAGVNTGELFF	TGCGCCAGCAGCCCTTTTGGGGCGGGGGTCAACACCGGGGAGCTGTTTTTT
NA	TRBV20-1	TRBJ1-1	CSASPPRGATEAFF	TGCAGTGCTAGTCCTCCCCGAGGGGCCACTGAAGCTTTCTTT
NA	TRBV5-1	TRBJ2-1	CASSRGAGEQFF	TGCGCCAGCAGCAGGGGGGCGGGTGAGCAGTTCTTC
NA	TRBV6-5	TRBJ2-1	CASRDRYNEQFF	TGTGCCAGCAGGGACAGATACAATGAGCAGTTCTTC
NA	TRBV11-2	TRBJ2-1	CASSLEMGAYNEQFF	TGTGCCAGCAGCTTAGAAATGGGGGCCTACAATGAGCAGTTCTTC
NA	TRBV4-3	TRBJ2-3	CASSQDEALRDTQYF	TGCGCCAGCAGCCAAGATGAGGCCTTGAGGGATACGCAGTATTTT
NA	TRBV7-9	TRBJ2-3	CASSLSLPAADTQYF	TGTGCCAGCAGCCTGTCGTTGCCGGCGGCAGATACGCAGTATTTT
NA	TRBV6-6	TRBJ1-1	CASSLERNTEAFF	TGTGCCAGCAGTTTAGAGAGAAACACTGAAGCTTTCTTT
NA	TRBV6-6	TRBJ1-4	CASRWRATNEKLFF	TGTGCCAGCAGGTGGCGGGCAACTAATGAAAAACTGTTTTTT
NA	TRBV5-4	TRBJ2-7	CASSFVYEQYF	TGTGCCAGCAGCTTCGTCTACGAGCAGTACTTC
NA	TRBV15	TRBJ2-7	CATRAGGRYEQYF	TGTGCCACCAGGGCAGGAGGCCGCTACGAGCAGTACTTC
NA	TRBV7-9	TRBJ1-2	CASSFSGIYGYTF	TGTGCCAGCAGCTTCTCAGGGATCTATGGCTACACCTTC
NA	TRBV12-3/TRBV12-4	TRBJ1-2	CASSLQGSYGYTF	TGTGCCAGCAGTCTACAGGGTTCCTATGGCTACACCTTC
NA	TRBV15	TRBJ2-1	CATSKALEQFF	TGTGCCACCAGCAAAGCGTTAGAGCAGTTCTTC
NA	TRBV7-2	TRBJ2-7	CASSFSQDYEQYF	TGTGCCAGCAGCTTTTCTCAGGACTACGAGCAGTACTTC
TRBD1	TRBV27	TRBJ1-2	CASSLLGQGLRGYGYTF	TGTGCCAGCAGTTTACTCGGACAGGGGTTGCGAGGTTATGGCTACACCTTC
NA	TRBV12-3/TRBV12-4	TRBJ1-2	CASKRGEGYTF	TGTGCCAGCAAAAGGGGGGAAGGCTACACCTTC
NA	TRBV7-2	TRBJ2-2	CASIRRPRQSTGELFF	TGTGCCAGCATCCGACGACCAAGACAGTCCACCGGGGAGCTGTTTTTT
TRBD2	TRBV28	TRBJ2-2	CASSYLAGWNTGELFF	TGTGCCAGCAGTTACTTAGCGGGGTGGAACACCGGGGAGCTGTTTTTT